This TCR beta chain appears in the sequencing data of a study of T-cell reconstitution after alpha-beta-depleted transplantation in children. The CDR3 runs 14 residues. The V segment lost 1 base and the J segment 1 base; nucleotides outside the gene matches: 1. CDR1 and CDR2 (germline): DFQATT, SNEGSKA (reference sequence). Researchers prepared the TCRbeta library using unique molecular identifiers, the study reports. Using its own MiXCR run on the PCR reads, TCRdb lists one record per CDR3 protein. The sample includes some 550,000 distinct CDR3 sequences, 15% to 20% of them seen just once. The V gene is TRBV20-1, the J gene TRBJ2-5, with TRBD2 matching over 9 bases. This sequence was found in a human donor who donated a stem cell graft to a child with acute lymphoblastic leukemia. The sample consisted of PBMCs from the stem cell graft donor, taken from the stem cell graft. The CDR3 region is CSARGTSAQETQYF. In nucleotides, the CDR3 is TGCAGTGCTAGAGGGACTAGCGCCCAAGAGACCCAGTACTTC.